Shown below are 3 T cell receptor beta chains from a single sample sequenced in a study of blood T cell repertoires in COVID-19. Generated by immunoSEQ multiplex PCR, the TCRdb table keeps only in-frame clones and is missing some. The sample gives 120,000 to 150,000 clones, around 81% of which show up once; about 3.1% is in the top ten. Material: peripheral blood. Receptor source: a woman in her 40s with active or convalescent COVID-19.

This rearrangement joins TRBV7-9 to TRBJ2-2; 7 nucleotides align to TRBD1. The CDR3 runs to 16 residues. The V gene end was trimmed by 5 bases and the J gene end by 4 bases; junction bases not matched to a gene: 10. Germline loops: CDR1 SEHNR, CDR2 FQNEAQ (reference sequence). The CDR3 bases are TGTGCCAGCAGCCCATTAGACAGGGCGGCCACCGGGGAGCTGTTTTTT. It specifies CASSPLDRAATGELFF. Complete variable domain (other parts from reference TRBV7-9 and TRBJ2-2): DTGVSQNPRHKITKRGQNVTFRCDPISEHNRLYWYRQTLGQGPEFLTYFQNEAQLEKSRLLSDRFSAERPKGSFSTLEIQRTEQGDSAMYLCASSPLDRAATGELFFGEGSRLTVL.

V and J are TRBV27 and TRBJ1-6, with 10 bases that match TRBD1. Germline V gene data show CDR1 as MNHEY and CDR2 as SMNVEV (reference sequence). With V trimmed by 2 bases and J by 9 bases, 1 base remained unmatched. This CDR3 spans 14 amino acids. The DNA of the CDR3 is TGTGCCAGCAGTTTAAGGGACAGGGGTTCACCCCTCCACTTT. Amino acid sequence: CASSLRDRGSPLHF.

This chain uses TRBV15 with TRBJ1-4; D is perhaps TRBD1 (5 bases). The CDR3 runs to 15 residues. Deletions cut 1 base from V and 5 bases from J, with 11 bases between. Germline V gene data show CDR1 as LNHNV and CDR2 as YYDKDF (reference sequence). The CDR3 DNA sequence: TGTGCCACCAGCAGAGTTCTGGGGCCCAATGAAAAACTGTTTTTT. Translated: CATSRVLGPNEKLFF.